This TCR beta chain is from a study of blood T cell repertoires in COVID-19 (dated by TCRdb to about 2020). With regard to the full study: Collaborator samples came from the United States, Italy and Spain and covered acute and convalescent phases of COVID-19. The prospective study material was composed of cDNA or gDNA derived from T cells, B-cell-depleted T cells, or PBMCs. Deeply sampled blood TCRbeta repertoires from subjects exposed to, actively infected with, or recovered from COVID-19 were included in the dataset. The repertoires were released in a freely available public database meant as a resource for research on the immune response to SARS-CoV-2. The samples were drawn from the first 160 participants of the ongoing ImmuneRACE study and from some 1,300 subjects provided by 6 global collaborators. A de-identified subject ID, COVID-19 status, age in years and sex were almost always included in the sample metadata. Where available, HLA class I and class II types were obtained from metadata supplied by the sample provider rather than from assay-based typing.

The immunoSEQ Assay, a bias-controlled multiplex PCR, was used to amplify TCRbeta CDR3 regions from genomic DNA. The original methods were these. Within the assay, amplification of reference gene primers was used to estimate how many nucleated cells each sample contained. Sequence reads were collapsed and filtered to measure the absolute abundance of every unique TCRbeta CDR3 rearrangement. For each sample, productive Simpson clonality was calculated by taking the square root of Simpson's diversity index across productive rearrangements. Drawn from immuneACCESS, this table holds only the in-frame rearrangements with V and J called that TCRdb kept. Clones are partly lost; checked studies trace under half to an unresolved V gene and leave the rest unexplained. Clone size and the V and J calls come from that table; the DNA yielded D and trimming. The sample profile shows 90,000 to 140,000 clones; around 84% of them were found once. Approximately 15% of the sample comes from the top ten.

Each collaborating institution followed its own protocols to collect whole blood in K2EDTA tubes. Collaborator samples were shipped for TCRbeta analysis as frozen whole blood, isolated PBMCs, or DNA extracted from either sample type. Concerning this clone itself: What this receptor recognizes is not known. Nothing much larger sits one base from this clone, and base qualities are not available.

The investigation overall reported the following: The quantity of clinical and demographic metadata differed by source and by participant and was supplied without curation.

The germline V gene encodes CDR1 MNHEY and CDR2 SMNVEV (reference sequence). There are 14 amino acids in the CDR3, from cysteine to phenylalanine inclusive. Only the CDR3 portion is preserved as DNA: 42 bases, with reading frame beginning at the first base. Cut back by 2 bases and 5 bases, the V and J ends lie 12 bases apart. This chain joins TRBV27 to TRBJ1-2, with the D gene not clear enough to name. This sequence was found in a woman older than 75 with acute or convalescent COVID-19. The sequenced material came from peripheral blood. The DNA sequence follows: TGTGCCAGCAGTTTAGCGGAAGGCACTTATGGCTACACCTTC. This gives the protein CASSLAEGTYGYTF.